This T cell receptor beta chain was sequenced during a study of T-cell reconstitution after alpha-beta-depleted transplantation in children. This clonotype appeared many times. The TCRbeta library incorporated unique molecular identifiers. TCRdb passed the PCR reads through MiXCR, listing each CDR3 protein once. The top ten clones hold around 6.9% of a sample with about 18,000 distinct CDR3 sequences, about 5.3% of them seen once. Sequenced here: PBMCs, sampled before TCRalphabeta/CD19-depleted stem cell transplant. The source is a boy aged 5 to 17 with acute lymphoblastic leukemia, due to receive a stem cell transplant.

CDR3 coding DNA: TGCAGTGCTAGAGTGGAGGGCCCGAACACTGAAGCTTTCTTT. Amino acids: CSARVEGPNTEAFF. The chain links TRBV20-1 to TRBJ1-1; no clear D gene. CDR1 is DFQATT, CDR2 SNEGSKA, per germline (reference sequence). The V end lost 1 base, the J end lost 1 base, and 10 bases lay between the germline ends. The CDR3 covers 14 residues.